The 26 T cell receptor beta chains reported below all come from one sample, sequenced in a study of blood T cell repertoires in COVID-19. TCRdb's table, derived via immunoSEQ multiplex PCR, lists solely in-frame clones and lacks some. This table has some 350,000 clones, 75% to 90% appearing once. The sequenced material came from PBMCs or T cells enriched from blood (not recorded which). All receptors come from a man younger than 40 who had recovered from COVID-19.

DNA for the CDR3: TGCGCCAGCAGCCGGACAGGACAAACTGAAGCTTTCTTT. This codes for CASSRTGQTEAFF. The chain couples TRBV5-1 to TRBJ1-1; 7 positions agree with TRBD1. Per the germline V gene, CDR1 is SGHRS and CDR2 is YFSETQ. V lost 4 bases and J lost 5; bases outside the gene matches: 5. The CDR3 runs to 13 residues. The whole variable domain, remainder taken from reference TRBV5-1 and TRBJ1-1, is KAGVTQTPRYLIKTRGQQVTLSCSPISGHRSVSWYQQTPGQGLQFLFEYFSETQRNKGNFPGRFSGRQFSNSRSEMNVSTLELGDSALYLCASSRTGQTEAFFGQGTRLTVV.

The rearrangement joins TRBV11-2 to TRBJ2-5, with D maybe TRBD2 (5 bases). Trimming took off 0 bases at V and 5 bases at J, with 7 bases between the two ends. The CDR3 is made up of 13 amino acids. Per germline, CDR1 SGHAT and CDR2 FQNNGV. The CDR3 is CASSLEGSETQYF. The CDR3 DNA reads as TGTGCCAGCAGCTTAGAGGGGAGCGAGACCCAGTACTTC.

This clone was seen once. The rearrangement uses TRBV11-3 and TRBJ1-2; D may be TRBD1 (5 bases). Trimming cost V 4 bases and J 8 bases, with 11 bases left between them. Germline V CDR1 and CDR2: SGHNT, YENEEA. CDR3 size: 12 residues. CDR3 nucleotide sequence: TGTGCCAGCAGCTCCCGGGGGGACGGCTACACCTTC. Translated: CASSSRGDGYTF. The full variable domain, in which reference TRBV11-3 and TRBJ1-2 provide the parts outside the CDR3, is EAGVVQSPRYKIIEKKQPVAFWCNPISGHNTLYWYLQNLGQGPELLIRYENEEAVDDSQLPKDRFSAERLKGVDSTLKIQPAELGDSAVYLCASSSRGDGYTFGSGTRLTVV.

The chain is built from TRBV5-1 and TRBJ2-6, with TRBD1 matching over 9 bases. Germline V gene data show CDR1 as SGHRS and CDR2 as YFSETQ. Trimming at V came to 4 bases and at J to 1 base, leaving 12 bases not matched to a gene. This CDR3 contains 19 residues. DNA of the CDR3: TGCGCCAGCAGCCGACCGGGGACAGGGTTTACGTCTGGGGCCAACGTCCTGACTTTC. Translation: CASSRPGTGFTSGANVLTF.

The chain carries TRBV28 and TRBJ2-3; 10 positions agree with TRBD2. Germline lookup yields CDR1 MDHEN and CDR2 SYDVKM. J was trimmed by 0 bases and V by 7 bases; bases with no gene match: 13. The CDR3 contains 18 residues. The CDR3 DNA reads TGTGCCAGCACATGGGGCGGAGCGGGGGGGACTAGCACAGATACGCAGTATTTT. Translated: CASTWGGAGGTSTDTQYF. Drawing the rest from reference TRBV28 and TRBJ2-3, the complete variable domain is DVKVTQSSRYLVKRTGEKVFLECVQDMDHENMFWYRQDPGLGLRLIYFSYDVKMKEKGDIPEGYSVSREKKERFSLILESASTNQTSMYLCASTWGGAGGTSTDTQYFGPGTRLTVL.

The chain is built from TRBV12-3 or TRBV12-4 and TRBJ1-5; the D gene is possibly TRBD1 (6 bases). The CDR3 extends over 12 amino acids. V was clipped by 1 base and J by 15 bases, with 13 bases between them. CDR3 in amino acids: CASSLEGQKGHF. The DNA of the CDR3 is TGTGCCAGCAGTTTAGAGGGACAAAAGGGGCATTTT.

This clone occurred once. The chain links TRBV29-1 to TRBJ2-1, with D possibly being TRBD2 (6 bases). There are 13 residues in the CDR3. V was trimmed by 2 bases and J by 7 bases, leaving 12 bases between them. Germline CDR1 reads SQVTM; CDR2 reads ANQGSEA. CDR3 loop: CSVERTRGNEQFF. CDR3 sequence (DNA): TGCAGCGTTGAACGCACCCGGGGGAATGAGCAGTTCTTC.

The chain recombines TRBV7-9 with TRBJ1-2; 8 nucleotides match TRBD1. J gave up 4 bases and V 4 bases, and 11 bases lay outside the gene matches. This CDR3 has 16 residues. Per germline, CDR1 SEHNR and CDR2 FQNEAQ (reference sequence). Written as DNA, the CDR3 is TGTGCCAGCAGCTCAGGATTACAGGGGGGTATCTATGGCTACACCTTC. It yields the protein CASSSGLQGGIYGYTF.

V usage is TRBV29-1 and J usage is TRBJ1-1; D perhaps matches TRBD1 (5 bases). V gave up 5 bases and J gave up 5 bases, with 18 bases separating them. This CDR3 is built from 14 residues. Germline V gene data show CDR1 as SQVTM and CDR2 as ANQGSEA. The DNA for the CDR3 is TGCAGCGTTACCCGGGACTCCAAGAAGACTGAAGCTTTCTTT. Translating it yields CSVTRDSKKTEAFF.

This sequence joins TRBV11-2 and TRBJ2-2, with D possibly being TRBD1 (6 bases). V lost 0 bases to trimming and J lost 7 bases, with 12 bases between them. Germline CDR1 reads SGHAT; CDR2 reads FQNNGV. CDR3 length: 15 residues. In DNA form, the CDR3 reads TGTGCCAGCAGCTTAGAAACAGGGTTCTACGGGGAGCTGTTTTTT. Its translation: CASSLETGFYGELFF. Filled out from reference TRBV11-2 and TRBJ2-2, the complete variable domain reads EAGVAQSPRYKIIEKRQSVAFWCNPISGHATLYWYQQILGQGPKLLIQFQNNGVVDDSQLPKDRFSAERLKGVDSTLKIQPAKLEDSAVYLCASSLETGFYGELFFGEGSRLTVL.

The chain carries TRBV5-1 and TRBJ1-2, with a possible D match to TRBD1 (6 bases). The CDR3 is made up of 15 amino acids. The V gene lost 4 bases and the J gene lost 4 bases, with 17 bases spanning the gap. Germline assignment: CDR1 SGHRS and CDR2 YFSETQ. CDR3 region: CASSPAVDRIYGYTF. DNA for the CDR3: TGCGCCAGCAGCCCGGCCGTCGACAGGATCTATGGCTACACCTTC. Combining the CDR3 with reference TRBV5-1 and TRBJ1-2 gives the whole variable domain KAGVTQTPRYLIKTRGQQVTLSCSPISGHRSVSWYQQTPGQGLQFLFEYFSETQRNKGNFPGRFSGRQFSNSRSEMNVSTLELGDSALYLCASSPAVDRIYGYTFGSGTRLTVV.

This chain joins TRBV5-4 and TRBJ2-1, with D perhaps matching TRBD1 (6 bases). Germline V gene sequence: CDR1 SGHNT, CDR2 YYREEE (reference sequence). Trimming left V 0 bases short and J 6 bases short, with 19 bases between. CDR3 length: 17 amino acids. The CDR3 DNA reads as TGTGCCAGCAGCTTGGCCGGCTCTGTGGGGGCCGGCAATGAGCAGTTCTTC. Translation gives CASSLAGSVGAGNEQFF.

The chain joins TRBV7-3 to TRBJ2-1, with 8 nucleotides matching TRBD2. This CDR3 is built from 17 residues. CDR1 and CDR2 from the germline V gene are SGHTA and FQGTGA. J lost 5 bases, V lost 1 base, and 10 bases had no gene match. CDR3 sequence: CASSLNLWGAGDNEQFF. DNA of the CDR3: TGTGCCAGCAGCTTAAACCTGTGGGGAGCGGGGGACAATGAGCAGTTCTTC.

The chain employs TRBV5-6 and TRBJ2-1, with D maybe TRBD1 (6 bases). Germline CDR1 is SGHDT and CDR2 is YYEEEE. V gave up 1 base and J gave up 5 bases, with 13 bases separating them. The CDR3 loop spans 15 amino acids. The CDR3 DNA sequence: TGTGCCAGCAGCTTGAACGGCCCAGGGGACAATGAGCAGTTCTTC. It translates to CASSLNGPGDNEQFF.

CDR3 protein: CASKVTGTTNYGYTF. The DNA of the CDR3 is TGTGCCAGCAAAGTAACAGGGACAACTAACTATGGCTACACCTTC. The chain recombines TRBV27 with TRBJ1-2; tentative D call: TRBD1 (6 bases). Trimming took off 7 bases at V and 0 bases at J, with 15 bases between the two ends. Germline V gives CDR1 MNHEY, CDR2 SMNVEV (reference sequence). This CDR3 is built from 15 residues.

V is TRBV29-1 and J is TRBJ2-5, with D tentatively TRBD1 (6 bases). In germline, CDR1 is SQVTM, CDR2 ANQGSEA. The CDR3 is 13 residues long. V shed 4 bases and J shed 9 bases, with 18 bases lying between them. CDR3: CSVVKTGLASQYF. The DNA of the CDR3 is TGCAGCGTTGTGAAAACAGGGTTGGCTTCCCAGTACTTC.

This rearrangement joins TRBV3-1 (or the pseudogene TRBV3-2) to TRBJ1-3; 8 nucleotides line up with TRBD1. This CDR3 spans 15 amino acids. From germline, CDR1 is LGHDT and CDR2 YNNKEL (reference sequence). The junction had 6 bases not matched to a gene; V was cut back by 4 bases and J by 4 bases. Here the CDR3 reads CASSLKTGAGNTIYF. DNA for the CDR3: TGTGCCAGCAGCCTCAAGACAGGGGCAGGAAACACCATATATTTT.

This clone was detected only once. This CDR3 is CSVKRGTGNTGELFF. The CDR3 DNA reads as TGCAGCGTTAAAAGGGGGACAGGGAATACCGGGGAGCTGTTTTTT. The V call is TRBV29-1, the J call TRBJ2-2, with 9 bases identical to TRBD1. Germline V gene data show CDR1 as SQVTM and CDR2 as ANQGSEA. The CDR3 extends over 15 amino acids. V dropped 5 bases and J dropped 5; count of bases not matched to a gene: 9.

The V gene is TRBV9, the J gene TRBJ2-7; 10 bases line up with TRBD1. This CDR3 region has 15 residues. Losses at the gene ends were 0 bases for V and 2 bases for J; bases not matched to a gene: 2. Per germline, CDR1 SGDLS and CDR2 YYNGEE. In DNA, the CDR3 is TGTGCCAGCAGCGTAGGGACAGGGGGAACCTACGAGCAGTACTTC. Translating it yields CASSVGTGGTYEQYF.

CDR3 region: CASRAGNTGELFF. The DNA for the CDR3 is TGTGCCAGCAGAGCGGGGAACACCGGGGAGCTGTTTTTT. V and J are TRBV6-4 and TRBJ2-2; TRBD2 might be the D (6 bases). CDR1 is MRHNA, CDR2 SNTAGT, per germline. V lost 6 bases, J lost 1 base, and 6 bases lay in between. The CDR3 length is 13 residues.

This clone was picked up a small number of times. The rearrangement links TRBV5-5 to TRBJ2-7; 7 bases map to TRBD1. J lost 3 bases, V lost 2 bases, and 2 bases had no gene match. The CDR3 runs 13 residues. Germline assignment: CDR1 SGHKS and CDR2 YYEKEE (reference sequence). The CDR3 DNA is TGTGCCAGCAGCTTAAACAGGGGCTACGAGCAGTACTTC. This codes for CASSLNRGYEQYF.

This clone occurred once. V is TRBV28 and J is TRBJ2-5, with 7 bases aligning to TRBD1. The CDR3 contains 15 residues. Germline CDR1 MDHEN, CDR2 SYDVKM. With V trimmed by 5 bases and J by 1 base, 7 bases remained unmatched. The CDR3 coding sequence is TGTGCCAGCAGTCTCACAGGGGCTATCCAAGAGACCCAGTACTTC. Its translation is CASSLTGAIQETQYF. Combining the CDR3 with reference TRBV28 and TRBJ2-5 gives the whole variable domain DVKVTQSSRYLVKRTGEKVFLECVQDMDHENMFWYRQDPGLGLRLIYFSYDVKMKEKGDIPEGYSVSREKKERFSLILESASTNQTSMYLCASSLTGAIQETQYFGPGTRLLVL.

The chain is built from TRBV27 and TRBJ2-7; possibly TRBD1 for D (5 bases). The CDR3 is made up of 14 amino acids. Germline V lookup: CDR1 MNHEY, CDR2 SMNVEV (reference sequence). The V and J ends lost 3 bases and 2 bases respectively, with 11 bases between them. The CDR3 DNA is TGTGCCAGCAGTTTCCGGCAGGGCACCTACGAGCAGTACTTC. Translating gives CASSFRQGTYEQYF.

The chain recombines TRBV2 with TRBJ1-4; 9 nucleotides line up with TRBD1. Germline trimming cut 5 bases from V and 4 bases from J; bases unmatched to any gene: 8. Per germline, CDR1 SNHLY and CDR2 FYNNEI. CDR3 length equals 16 residues. The CDR3 region is CASSRDRVDVNEKLFF. The CDR3 DNA follows: TGTGCCAGCAGTCGGGACAGGGTCGACGTTAATGAAAAACTGTTTTTT.

V is TRBV15 and J is TRBJ2-1, with 12 bases identical to TRBD2. CDR3 length equals 16 residues. Germline CDR1 and CDR2: LNHNV and YYDKDF (reference sequence). After removal of 6 bases from V and 6 bases from J, the junction contained 9 bases not matched to a gene. CDR3 sequence: CATSIITSGGTNEQFF. CDR3 coding DNA: TGTGCCACCAGTATCATTACTAGCGGGGGGACCAATGAGCAGTTCTTC.

V usage is TRBV7-9 and J usage is TRBJ2-7; a possible D gene is TRBD2 (7 bases). Looked up from germline, CDR1 is SEHNR and CDR2 is FQNEAQ (reference sequence). The V end was cut by 0 bases, the J end by 0 bases, with 9 bases between. The CDR3 has 15 amino acids. CDR3 residues: CASSLAGGGSYEQYF. DNA of the CDR3: TGTGCCAGCAGCTTAGCGGGAGGGGGCTCCTACGAGCAGTACTTC.